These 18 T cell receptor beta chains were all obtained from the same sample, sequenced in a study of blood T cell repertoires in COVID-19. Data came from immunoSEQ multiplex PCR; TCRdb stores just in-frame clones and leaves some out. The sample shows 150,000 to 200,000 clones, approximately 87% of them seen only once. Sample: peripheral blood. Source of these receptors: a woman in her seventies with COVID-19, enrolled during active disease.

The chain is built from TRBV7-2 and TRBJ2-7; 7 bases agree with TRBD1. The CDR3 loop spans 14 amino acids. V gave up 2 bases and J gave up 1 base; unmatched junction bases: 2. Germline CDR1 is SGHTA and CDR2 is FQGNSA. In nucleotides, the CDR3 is TGTGCCAGCAGCTTACAGGGGGAATCCTACGAGCAGTACTTC. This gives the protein CASSLQGESYEQYF. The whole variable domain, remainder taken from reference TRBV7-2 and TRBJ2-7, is GAGVSQSPSNKVTEKGKDVELRCDPISGHTALYWYRQSLGQGLEFLIYFQGNSAPDKSGLPSDRFSAERTGGSVSTLTIQRTQQEDSAVYLCASSLQGESYEQYFGPGTRLTVT.

The CDR3 protein is CASSKKGTSGNNEQFF. The CDR3 DNA sequence: TGTGCCAGCAGCAAGAAGGGGACTAGCGGGAACAATGAGCAGTTCTTC. The V gene is TRBV21-1, the J gene TRBJ2-1; the D call of TRBD2 is as the table states it, not checked on the DNA. TRBV21-1 is flagged as a pseudogene. The CDR3 is made up of 16 amino acids.

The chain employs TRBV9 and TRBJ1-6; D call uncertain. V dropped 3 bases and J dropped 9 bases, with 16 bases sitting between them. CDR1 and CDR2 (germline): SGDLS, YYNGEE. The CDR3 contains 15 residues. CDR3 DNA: TGTGCCAGCAGCGGTATTTACGCACGCGGTTCACCCCTCCACTTT. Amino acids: CASSGIYARGSPLHF.

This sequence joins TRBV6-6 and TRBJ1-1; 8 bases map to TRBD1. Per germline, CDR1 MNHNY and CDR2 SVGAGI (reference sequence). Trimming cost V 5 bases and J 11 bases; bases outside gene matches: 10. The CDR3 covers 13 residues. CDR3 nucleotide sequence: TGTGCCAGCAGTCCCCCGGGACAGGTCCGTGCTTTCTTT. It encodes CASSPPGQVRAFF.

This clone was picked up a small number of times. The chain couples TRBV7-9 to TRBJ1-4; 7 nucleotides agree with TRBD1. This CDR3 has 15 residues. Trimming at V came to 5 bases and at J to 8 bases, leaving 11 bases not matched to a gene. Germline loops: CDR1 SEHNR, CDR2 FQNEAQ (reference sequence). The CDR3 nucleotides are TGTGCCAGCAGCAAAACGACAGGGCAGAGAGAAAAACTGTTTTTT. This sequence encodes CASSKTTGQREKLFF.

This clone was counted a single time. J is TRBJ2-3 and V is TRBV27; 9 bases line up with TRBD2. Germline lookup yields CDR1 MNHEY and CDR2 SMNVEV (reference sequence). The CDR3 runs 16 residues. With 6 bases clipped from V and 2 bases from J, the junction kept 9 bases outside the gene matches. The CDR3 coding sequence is TGTGCCAGCAGCCGAAATCCGGGACTAGCCACAGATACGCAGTATTTT. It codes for CASSRNPGLATDTQYF.

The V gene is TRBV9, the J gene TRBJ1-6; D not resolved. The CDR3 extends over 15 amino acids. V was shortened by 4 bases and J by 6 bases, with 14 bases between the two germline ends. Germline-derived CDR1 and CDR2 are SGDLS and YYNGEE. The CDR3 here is CASSLIRFTNSPLHF. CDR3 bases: TGTGCCAGCAGCCTCATACGGTTTACTAATTCACCCCTCCACTTT.

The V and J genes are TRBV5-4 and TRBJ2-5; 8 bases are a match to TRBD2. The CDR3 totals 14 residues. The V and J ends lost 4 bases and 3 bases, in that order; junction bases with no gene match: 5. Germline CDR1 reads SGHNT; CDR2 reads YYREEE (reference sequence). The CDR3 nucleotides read TGTGCCAGCAGCCCGGGGGGGGTTAAAGAGACCCAGTACTTC. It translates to CASSPGGVKETQYF.

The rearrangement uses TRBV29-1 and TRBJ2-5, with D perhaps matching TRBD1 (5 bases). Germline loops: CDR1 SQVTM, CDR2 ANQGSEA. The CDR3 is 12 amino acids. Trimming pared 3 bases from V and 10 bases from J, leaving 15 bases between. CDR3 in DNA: TGCAGCGTTGATTTTGCCAGGGTGGGCCAGTACTTC. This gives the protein CSVDFARVGQYF.

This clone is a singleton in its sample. The CDR3 DNA sequence: TGTGCCAGTAGTATCCAACTTCTCTCTGGGGCCAACGTCCTGACTTTC. Protein: CASSIQLLSGANVLTF. This chain joins TRBV19 and TRBJ2-6; D is undetermined. V lost 3 bases and J lost 0, with 9 bases in between. The CDR3 runs to 16 residues. Germline loops: CDR1 LNHDA, CDR2 SQIVND (reference sequence). Looking up the rest from reference TRBV19 and TRBJ2-6 gives the full variable domain: DGGITQSPKYLFRKEGQNVTLSCEQNLNHDAMYWYRQDPGQGLRLIYYSQIVNDFQKGDIAEGYSVSREKKESFPLTVTSAQKNPTAFYLCASSIQLLSGANVLTFGAGSRLTVL.

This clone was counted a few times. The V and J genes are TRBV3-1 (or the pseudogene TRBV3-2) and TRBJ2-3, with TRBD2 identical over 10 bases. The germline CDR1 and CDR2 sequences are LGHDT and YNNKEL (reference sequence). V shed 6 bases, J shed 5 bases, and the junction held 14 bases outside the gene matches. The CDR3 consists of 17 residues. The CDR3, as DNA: TGTGCCAGCAGGAAGGGGCTAGCGGGAGTTGATGGAGATACGCAGTATTTT. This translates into CASRKGLAGVDGDTQYF.

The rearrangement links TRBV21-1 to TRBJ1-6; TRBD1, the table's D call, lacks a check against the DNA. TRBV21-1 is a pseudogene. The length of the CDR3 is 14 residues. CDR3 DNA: TGTGCCAGCAGCAACGACAGGGTGAATTCACCCCTCCACTTT. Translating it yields CASSNDRVNSPLHF.

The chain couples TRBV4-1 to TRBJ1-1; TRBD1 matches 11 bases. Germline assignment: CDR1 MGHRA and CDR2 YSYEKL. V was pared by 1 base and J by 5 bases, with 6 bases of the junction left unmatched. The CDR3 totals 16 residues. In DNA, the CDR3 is TGCGCCAGCAGCCAAGGGACAGGGGGCGAATGGACTGAAGCTTTCTTT. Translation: CASSQGTGGEWTEAFF.

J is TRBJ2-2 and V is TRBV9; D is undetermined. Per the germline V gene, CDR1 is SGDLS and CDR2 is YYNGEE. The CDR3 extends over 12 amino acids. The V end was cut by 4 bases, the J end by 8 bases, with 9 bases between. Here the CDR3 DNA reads TGTGCCAGCAGCCATAGTGTTGGGGAGCTGTTTTTT. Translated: CASSHSVGELFF.

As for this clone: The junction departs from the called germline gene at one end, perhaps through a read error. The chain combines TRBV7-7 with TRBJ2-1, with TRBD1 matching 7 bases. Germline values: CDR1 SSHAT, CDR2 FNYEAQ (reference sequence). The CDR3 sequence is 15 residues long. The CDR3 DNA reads TGTGCTAGCAGCCCCGGGACAGCAATCTACAATGAGCAGTTCTTC. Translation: CASSPGTAIYNEQFF.

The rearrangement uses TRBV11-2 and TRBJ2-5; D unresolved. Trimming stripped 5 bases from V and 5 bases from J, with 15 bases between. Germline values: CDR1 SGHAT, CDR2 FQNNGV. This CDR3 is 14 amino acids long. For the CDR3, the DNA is TGTGCCAGCAGCCCCAGAAATGAAGTGGAGACCCAGTACTTC. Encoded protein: CASSPRNEVETQYF.

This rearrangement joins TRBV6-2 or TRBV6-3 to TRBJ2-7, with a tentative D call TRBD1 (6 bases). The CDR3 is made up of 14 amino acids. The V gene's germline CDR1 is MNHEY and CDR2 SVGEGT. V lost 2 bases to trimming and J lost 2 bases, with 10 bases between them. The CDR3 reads CASSYGTWTYEQYF. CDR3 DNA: TGTGCCAGCAGTTACGGGACATGGACCTACGAGCAGTACTTC.

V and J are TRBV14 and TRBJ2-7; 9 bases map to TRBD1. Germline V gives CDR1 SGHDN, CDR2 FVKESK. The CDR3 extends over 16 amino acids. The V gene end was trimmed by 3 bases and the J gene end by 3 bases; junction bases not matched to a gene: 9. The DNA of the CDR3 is TGTGCCAGCAGCCACTCTGGGACAGGGTATTTCTACGAGCAGTACTTC. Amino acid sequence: CASSHSGTGYFYEQYF.